The 27 T cell receptor beta chains in this list originate from one sample, sequenced in a study of response to subunit inactivated influenza vaccine listed by TCRdb under 2018. Library method: RT-PCR. Sequencing instrument: Illumina HiSeq 2500. In TCRdb, the public reads were trimmed at Q25 with fastp and aligned with MiXCR, with productive beta chains retained. When rows share a CDR3 protein, they turn into one entry using the most common DNA and genes. For this sample the table gives approximately 700,000 distinct CDR3 sequences, of which roughly 14% were detected only once. The ten largest clones add up to 6% to 8% of the sample. The sequencing here drew on PBMCs from blood, taken 14 to 15 days before vaccination. These receptors were taken from a man aged 50 to 60 who received an inactivated influenza vaccine. Donor details come from another sample of the same person, matched by shared clones.

The chain combines TRBV9 with TRBJ2-2; TRBD1 matches 7 bases. Germline lookup yields CDR1 SGDLS and CDR2 YYNGEE. After removal of 0 bases from V and 0 bases from J, the junction contained 5 bases not matched to a gene. CDR3 length: 17 amino acids. CDR3 in amino acids: CASSVVRDRPNTGELFF. The CDR3, as DNA: TGTGCCAGCAGCGTAGTCCGGGACAGACCGAACACCGGGGAGCTGTTTTTT. Variable domain in full (rest from reference TRBV9 and TRBJ2-2): DSGVTQTPKHLITATGQRVTLRCSPRSGDLSVYWYQQSLDQGLQFLIQYYNGEERAKGNILERFSAQQFPDLHSELNLSSLELGDSALYFCASSVVRDRPNTGELFFGEGSRLTVL.

The chain combines TRBV12-3 or TRBV12-4 with TRBJ2-3; a weak D match, TRBD1 (5 bases). Trimming stripped 6 bases from V and 6 bases from J, with 16 bases between. The CDR3 consists of 14 residues. CDR3 protein: CASSRQQLGDTQYF. The CDR3 DNA reads TGTGCCAGCAGCCGACAGCAACTCGGGGATACGCAGTATTTT.

This clonotype was observed a few times. This chain joins TRBV27 and TRBJ2-5; 8 bases align to TRBD2. This CDR3 region has 14 residues. The germline V gene has CDR1 MNHEY and CDR2 SMNVEV (reference sequence). The trim removed 1 base at V and 5 bases at J, leaving 3 bases unmatched. In nucleotides, the CDR3 is TGTGCCAGCAGTTTATTCACGGGAGGGGAGACCCAGTACTTC. The encoded protein is CASSLFTGGETQYF.

In the case of this clonotype: One end of the junction is discordant with germline, which a read error may explain. This rearrangement joins TRBV14 to TRBJ2-5; TRBD1 is a possible D gene (6 bases). The V gene's germline CDR1 is SGHDN and CDR2 FVKESK. The CDR3 covers 17 residues. DNA for the CDR3: TGTGCCAGCTGCCAGACCCCCGGGACATATAATGGGGAGACCCAGTACTTC. It codes for CASCQTPGTYNGETQYF.

The CDR3 DNA follows: TGTGCCAGCAGCCTTCAGGCGATTTTGAACGAGCAGTACTTC. This gives the protein CASSLQAILNEQYF. V and J are TRBV11-2 and TRBJ2-7; D is ambiguous. Germline CDR1 is SGHAT and CDR2 is FQNNGV. The CDR3 contains 14 residues. The V end was cut by 5 bases, the J end by 5 bases, with 16 bases between.

Only a few counts were recorded for this clonotype. V and J are TRBV3-1 and TRBJ2-7; a weak D match, TRBD1 (5 bases). Germline V CDR1 and CDR2: LGHDT, YNNKEL (reference sequence). This CDR3 is built from 14 residues. The ends were cut back, 2 bases at V and 6 bases at J, with 14 bases in the middle. The DNA for the CDR3 is TGTGCCAGCAGCCAAAGGACAAGAAAGGGCGAGCAGTACTTC. This codes for CASSQRTRKGEQYF.

The table lists this clonotype with many counts. The rearrangement links TRBV29-1 to TRBJ1-1, with D perhaps TRBD1 (5 bases). V lost 4 bases, J lost 5 bases, and 11 bases lay in between. Germline CDR1 is SQVTM and CDR2 is ANQGSEA. The CDR3 sequence is 12 residues long. The CDR3 region has the DNA TGCAGCGTTGCTGGGCAGGGTACTGAAGCTTTCTTT. Protein: CSVAGQGTEAFF.

The V and J genes are TRBV11-1 and TRBJ1-5; 10 bases match TRBD1. Germline lookup yields CDR1 SGHAT and CDR2 FQDESV (reference sequence). V dropped 5 bases and J dropped 0; count of bases not matched to a gene: 10. The CDR3 has 18 residues. The CDR3 nucleotides read TGTGCCAGCAGCCAAACGGGGACAGGGGATTATAGCAATCAGCCCCAGCATTTT. It translates to CASSQTGTGDYSNQPQHF.

The sample holds a few counts of this clonotype. This chain joins TRBV29-1 and TRBJ2-1; D tentatively fits TRBD1 or TRBD2 (7 bases each). This CDR3 spans 14 amino acids. V lost 8 bases and J lost 2, with 16 bases in between. Germline CDR1 is SQVTM and CDR2 is ANQGSEA. As DNA, the CDR3 is TGCAGCACCCAGGGGGGGGCAACCTACAATGAGCAGTTCTTC. This sequence encodes CSTQGGATYNEQFF.

This clonotype occurred once. This chain links TRBV20-1 with TRBJ2-1; 7 nucleotides match TRBD2. Per the germline V gene, CDR1 is DFQATT and CDR2 is SNEGSKA (reference sequence). This CDR3 has 15 amino acids. The J segment lost 9 bases and the V segment lost 5 bases, leaving 16 bases of the junction unmatched. CDR3 DNA: TGCAGTGCTCTCAGCGGGCGGGAGAGAGGAGCTGAGCAGTTCTTC. Protein product: CSALSGRERGAEQFF.

The chain combines TRBV20-1 with TRBJ2-7, with D possibly TRBD2 on 8 matching bases. Trimming took 6 bases from V and 3 from J, leaving 18 bases between them. The germline V gene has CDR1 DFQATT and CDR2 SNEGSKA (reference sequence). The CDR3 length is 14 residues. This CDR3 reads CSANRQGLDYEQYF. DNA for the CDR3: TGCAGTGCAAACCGACAGGGACTAGACTACGAGCAGTACTTC.

On this clonotype itself: One end of the junction does not line up with germline, which may come from a read error. V usage is TRBV7-9 and J usage is TRBJ2-7; D ambiguous. The CDR3 has 13 amino acids. CDR1 and CDR2 (germline): SEHNR, FQNEAQ (reference sequence). The CDR3 region has the DNA TGTGCCAGCAGCTCCCATTACTCTGCCGAGAAGTACTTC. Its protein product is CASSSHYSAEKYF. The complete variable domain, with remaining parts taken from reference TRBV7-9 and TRBJ2-7, reads DTGVSQNPRHKITKRGQNVTFRCDPISEHNRLYWYRQTLGQGPEFLTYFQNEAQLEKSRLLSDRFSAERPKGSFSTLEIQRTEQGDSAMYLCASSSHYSAEKYFGPGTRLTVT.

This clonotype came up a few times. CDR3 coding DNA: TGTGCCAGCAGACTACAGGGGGCAGGTCAAGAGACCCAGTACTTC. Translating gives CASRLQGAGQETQYF. V is TRBV12-3 or TRBV12-4 and J is TRBJ2-5, with TRBD1 matching over 9 bases. The junction had 7 bases not matched to a gene; V was cut back by 6 bases and J by 2 bases. This CDR3 comprises 15 residues.

The chain recombines TRBV3-1 with TRBJ1-6; possibly TRBD1 for D (6 bases). The CDR3 totals 16 residues. With 2 bases removed from V and 4 bases from J, the gap between germline ends came to 12 bases. Looked up from germline, CDR1 is LGHDT and CDR2 is YNNKEL (reference sequence). CDR3 coding DNA: TGTGCCAGCAGCCAAAAAACGGGACAATATAATTCACCCCTCCACTTT. Protein sequence: CASSQKTGQYNSPLHF. The full variable domain, with the rest looked up from reference TRBV3-1 and TRBJ1-6, is DTAVSQTPKYLVTQMGNDKSIKCEQNLGHDTMYWYKQDSKKFLKIMFSYNNKELIINETVPNRFSPKSPDKAHLNLHINSLELGDSAVYFCASSQKTGQYNSPLHFGNGTRLTVT.

In its sample, this clonotype was seen a few times. The J gene is TRBJ2-1, the V gene TRBV24-1, with 9 positions matching TRBD2. Trimming at V came to 6 bases and at J to 2 bases, leaving 4 bases not matched to a gene. This CDR3 is built from 15 residues. CDR1 is KGHDR, CDR2 SFDVKD, per germline. Written as DNA, the CDR3 is TGTGCCACCAGTTTAGCGGGAGACGCCTACAATGAGCAGTTCTTC. Residues: CATSLAGDAYNEQFF.

This clonotype occurred many times. The CDR3 protein is CASSQDRNSPLHF. The CDR3 coding sequence is TGCGCCAGCAGCCAAGACAGAAATTCACCCCTCCACTTT. The chain joins TRBV4-1 to TRBJ1-6; no firm D call. This CDR3 is 13 amino acids long. CDR1 and CDR2 from the germline V gene are MGHRA and YSYEKL. Trimming stripped 0 bases from V and 7 bases from J, with 4 bases between.

This clonotype has just a few counts. The chain links TRBV11-3 to TRBJ2-1, with unresolved D. Looked up from germline, CDR1 is SGHNT and CDR2 is YENEEA. This CDR3 is 13 amino acids long. Trimming cost V 5 bases and J 7 bases, with 12 bases left between them. As DNA, the CDR3 is TGTGCCAGCAGCCGAACCTACGGGAATGAGCAGTTCTTC. Residues: CASSRTYGNEQFF. The full variable domain, its missing parts supplied by reference TRBV11-3 and TRBJ2-1, is EAGVVQSPRYKIIEKKQPVAFWCNPISGHNTLYWYLQNLGQGPELLIRYENEEAVDDSQLPKDRFSAERLKGVDSTLKIQPAELGDSAVYLCASSRTYGNEQFFGPGTRLTVL.

The chain links TRBV6-1 to TRBJ1-5; D is perhaps TRBD1 (5 bases). There are 14 residues in the CDR3. V lost 7 bases and J lost 0, with 10 bases in between. Germline V gives CDR1 MNHNS, CDR2 SASEGT. The CDR3 sequence is CASKWDASNQPQHF. For the CDR3, the DNA is TGTGCCAGCAAGTGGGACGCTAGCAATCAGCCCCAGCATTTT.

This clonotype was seen at least ten times. This rearrangement joins TRBV5-1 to TRBJ2-7; D is possibly TRBD1 (5 bases). The CDR3 extends over 14 amino acids. Germline V gene lookup returns CDR1 SGHRS and CDR2 YFSETQ. V was shortened by 1 base and J by 3 bases, with 11 bases between the two germline ends. The CDR3 here is CASSLSAGRYEQYF. The CDR3 nucleotides read TGCGCCAGCAGCTTGTCCGCAGGGCGCTACGAGCAGTACTTC.

This clonotype was detected only a few times. The chain carries TRBV27 and TRBJ2-3; D remains unclear. The length of the CDR3 is 17 residues. Germline loops: CDR1 MNHEY, CDR2 SMNVEV (reference sequence). Trimming removed 3 bases from V and 0 bases from J, with 16 bases in between. The CDR3 region is CASSFHKVSTSTDTQYF. The CDR3 DNA reads TGTGCCAGCAGTTTCCATAAAGTCTCGACCAGCACAGATACGCAGTATTTT.

The chain couples TRBV5-1 to TRBJ1-2; D is unresolved. The CDR3 covers 15 residues. Per germline, CDR1 SGHRS and CDR2 YFSETQ. Between the trimmed V and J ends, which lost 0 bases and 5 bases, there was a span of 14 bases. CDR3 nucleotides: TGCGCCAGCAGCTTGGATGCAGGTTCCAGATATGGCTACACCTTC. The encoded protein is CASSLDAGSRYGYTF.

The rearrangement links TRBV12-3 or TRBV12-4 to TRBJ2-1; maybe TRBD1 (6 bases). The CDR3 extends over 14 amino acids. V lost 3 bases, J lost 8 bases, and 14 bases lay in between. CDR3 sequence (DNA): TGTGCCAGCAGTTTGGGTGGTAGGGGGTATGAGCAGTTCTTC. As protein: CASSLGGRGYEQFF.

This clonotype was observed a handful of times. The chain couples TRBV4-2 to TRBJ2-3; no firm D call. The ends were cut back, 3 bases at V and 0 bases at J, with 13 bases in the middle. This CDR3 contains 16 residues. From germline, CDR1 is LGHNA and CDR2 YNFKEQ. The CDR3 nucleotides are TGTGCCAGCAGCCATTCCCCGGGCTCCAGCACAGATACGCAGTATTTT. Encoded protein: CASSHSPGSSTDTQYF.

This clonotype was detected only a few times. The chain employs TRBV15 and TRBJ2-1; 9 positions agree with TRBD2. With V trimmed by 1 base and J by 0 bases, 4 bases remained unmatched. The CDR3 has 17 amino acids. The V gene's germline CDR1 is LNHNV and CDR2 YYDKDF (reference sequence). This chain's CDR3 is CATSRGLAGSSYNEQFF. CDR3 nucleotides: TGTGCCACCAGCAGAGGGCTAGCGGGGTCCTCCTACAATGAGCAGTTCTTC.

Turning to this clonotype: A much larger clone differs from this one at a single base, so this may be a read error. The V call is TRBV11-2, the J call TRBJ2-3; 7 bases are a match to TRBD2. Trimming took 3 bases from V and 2 from J; bases not matched to a gene: 2. Looked up from germline, CDR1 is SGHAT and CDR2 is FQNNGV. The CDR3 is 14 residues long. CDR3 DNA: TGTGCCAGCAGCTTGGGACTATACACAGATACGCAGTATTTT. Translating gives CASSLGLYTDTQYF.

The chain has TRBV11-2 and TRBJ2-1, with 10 bases that match TRBD2. V lost 6 bases to trimming and J lost 0 bases; unmatched junction nucleotides: 5. The germline CDR1 and CDR2 sequences are SGHAT and FQNNGV. The CDR3 runs to 16 residues. The CDR3 region is CASRSGGASSYNEQFF. CDR3 coding DNA: TGTGCCAGCAGGAGCGGGGGGGCGAGCTCCTACAATGAGCAGTTCTTC.

The chain employs TRBV3-1 and TRBJ2-1; the match to TRBD2 covers 8 bases. Trimming took 0 bases from V and 0 from J; bases not matched to a gene: 4. Germline V gene sequence: CDR1 LGHDT, CDR2 YNNKEL (reference sequence). The CDR3 consists of 17 residues. This CDR3 reads CASSQDSAGGSYNEQFF. CDR3 coding DNA: TGTGCCAGCAGCCAAGACTCTGCGGGAGGCTCCTACAATGAGCAGTTCTTC.